The sample holds one count of the clone carrying this TCR beta chain. The data were obtained in a study of blood T cell repertoires in COVID-19. Study processing details: The assay estimated nucleated cells by amplifying reference gene primers. Here immunoSEQ multiplex PCR was the method, and the copy in TCRdb shows in-frame clones only, minus some. From that table come the V and J calls and clone size; the DNA was used to work out D and trimming. The table records 150,000 to 200,000 clones, around four fifths of them present only once. Germline V lookup: CDR1 SGHVS, CDR2 FQNEAQ. Trimming pared 2 bases from V and 6 bases from J, leaving 11 bases between. The CDR3 is made up of 14 amino acids.

This sequence originates from a woman of 80 years or more with acute or convalescent COVID-19. V is TRBV7-8 and J is TRBJ1-5; D unclear. Sequencing used peripheral blood. CDR3 residues: CASSLFSVRQPQHF. CDR3 nucleotides: TGTGCCAGCAGCTTATTTTCGGTCCGTCAGCCCCAGCATTTT. Full variable domain (rest looked up from reference TRBV7-8 and TRBJ1-5): GAGVSQSPRYKVAKRGQDVALRCDPISGHVSLFWYQQALGQGPEFLTYFQNEAQLDKSGLPSDRFFAERPEGSVSTLKIQRTQQEDSAVYLCASSLFSVRQPQHFGDGTRLSIL.